This T cell receptor (beta chain) is drawn from a study of Graves' ophthalmopathy and Graves' hyperthyroidism. Amplification of the TCR beta CDR3 regions used RNA transcripts (as template). Second-round multiplex PCR followed a first-round RT-PCR using HTBI primers. One entry per CDR3 protein results from TCRdb running MiXCR on the multiplex PCR reads. The table has about 220,000 distinct CDR3 sequences, around a fifth seen once; the top ten hold more than 35%. Ophthalmopathy donors' eye disease showed moderate-to-severe activity, CAS of at least 3, NOSPECS of at least 4 and duration under 3 months. Looked up from germline, CDR1 is WNHNN and CDR2 is SYGVQD (reference sequence). The V and J ends lost 2 bases and 4 bases, in that order; junction bases with no gene match: 5. This CDR3 is 15 amino acids long. This clonotype was seen at least ten times.

The sample comprised peripheral blood. The receptor was isolated from a woman between 45 and 60 years old with Graves' ophthalmopathy. The chain combines TRBV10-1 with TRBJ2-7, with 10 bases aligning to TRBD1. DNA for the CDR3: TGCGCCAGCAGTGAGGGGGGACAGGGGAAATACGAGCAGTACTTC. Protein product: CASSEGGQGKYEQYF.